A single sample is the source of the 7 T cell receptor beta chains below, sequenced in a study of blood T cell repertoires in COVID-19. Repertoires were generated with immunoSEQ multiplex PCR, while TCRdb's copy carries only in-frame clones and drops some. The table has about 25,000 clones, around 86% seen once. Sequenced sample: peripheral blood. These receptors all come from a woman older than 75 with acute or convalescent COVID-19.

As concerns this clone: Additional DNA sequences in this sample encode the identical CDR3. The chain is built from TRBV5-1 and TRBJ2-3; 8 nucleotides match TRBD1. Germline CDR1 is SGHRS and CDR2 is YFSETQ. V lost 5 bases, J lost 4 bases, and 6 bases stayed unmatched. CDR3 length: 14 residues. CDR3 loop: CASRGQGASDTQYF. CDR3 bases: TGCGCCAGCAGGGGTCAGGGGGCATCAGATACGCAGTATTTT.

This clone was seen once. The V and J genes are TRBV19 and TRBJ1-2, with a tentative D call TRBD1 (6 bases). The V end lost 4 bases, the J end lost 0 bases, and 9 bases lay between the germline ends. CDR3 length: 14 residues. The germline gives CDR1 LNHDA, CDR2 SQIVND (reference sequence). CDR3 coding DNA: TGTGCCAGTAGTACCCGGACAGCTAACTATGGCTACACCTTC. This translates into CASSTRTANYGYTF.

V is TRBV29-1 and J is TRBJ1-4, with D perhaps TRBD1 (6 bases). Trimming cost V 0 bases and J 8 bases, with 13 bases left between them. Germline V gene sequence: CDR1 SQVTM, CDR2 ANQGSEA. The CDR3 consists of 14 residues. The CDR3 loop reads CSVEESGGGEKLFF. In DNA, the CDR3 is TGCAGCGTTGAAGAATCGGGGGGCGGGGAAAAACTGTTTTTT. The complete variable domain, with remaining parts taken from reference TRBV29-1 and TRBJ1-4, reads SAVISQKPSRDICQRGTSLTIQCQVDSQVTMMFWYRQQPGQSLTLIATANQGSEATYESGFVIDKFPISRPNLTFSTLTVSNMSPEDSSIYLCSVEESGGGEKLFFGSGTQLSVL.

The chain links TRBV6-6 to TRBJ1-5; 7 bases fit TRBD1. The V and J ends lost 4 bases and 7 bases, in that order; junction bases with no gene match: 4. CDR1 and CDR2 from the germline V gene are MNHNY and SVGAGI (reference sequence). The CDR3 covers 13 residues. The CDR3 sequence: CASSSGQRQPQHF. The CDR3 nucleotides read TGTGCCAGCAGTTCGGGACAGAGGCAGCCCCAGCATTTT.

The gene calls are TRBV9 and TRBJ1-1; TRBD1 agrees at 9 bases. The CDR3 totals 15 residues. Germline lookup yields CDR1 SGDLS and CDR2 YYNGEE. Trimming cost V 1 base and J 4 bases; bases outside gene matches: 5. CDR3 sequence reads: CASSVSGQGLTEAFF. In DNA form, the CDR3 reads TGTGCCAGCAGCGTAAGCGGACAGGGGCTCACTGAAGCTTTCTTT.

The genes are TRBV9 and TRBJ1-1; D unresolved. V lost 2 bases and J lost 4, with 9 bases in between. CDR1 is SGDLS and CDR2 is YYNGEE in the germline V gene. There are 13 residues in the CDR3. The CDR3 sequence is CASSVEVSTEAFF. CDR3 in DNA: TGTGCCAGCAGCGTCGAAGTGAGCACTGAAGCTTTCTTT.

V and J are TRBV5-4 and TRBJ1-1, with a weak D call TRBD1 (6 bases). V was pared by 5 bases and J by 4 bases, with 12 bases between. Germline V CDR1 and CDR2: SGHNT, YYREEE (reference sequence). CDR3 length equals 13 residues. CDR3 nucleotides: TGTGCCAGCAGTAAGACAGGAGGCACTGAAGCTTTCTTT. This translates into CASSKTGGTEAFF.